Below are 24 T cell receptor beta chains sequenced from a single sample in a study of PD-1 blockade in classical Hodgkin lymphoma. Measured with immunoSEQ multiplex PCR; TCRdb has only the in-frame clones, and not every one. The sample lists some 5,400 clones; around 89% were seen once. Time point meaning: newly diagnosed, previously untreated cHL patient sample. PBMCs were thawed, and CD8+ T cells were then isolated from them by magnetic negative selection. The sample taken for sequencing was CD8+ T cells from blood. These receptors all come from a human donor with classical Hodgkin lymphoma.

This clone appeared a few times. The chain carries TRBV4-2 and TRBJ1-1, with D unclear. The V gene lost 4 bases and the J gene lost 1 base, with 10 bases spanning the gap. The CDR3 extends over 14 amino acids. Germline V gene lookup returns CDR1 LGHNA and CDR2 YNFKEQ. Written as DNA, the CDR3 is TGTGCCAGCAGCCCAGAGGGTGCGAACACTGAAGCTTTCTTT. The encoded protein is CASSPEGANTEAFF.

The V call is TRBV6-4, the J call TRBJ2-7, with 9 bases identical to TRBD1. The V gene's germline CDR1 is MRHNA and CDR2 SNTAGT. The CDR3 has 13 residues. The junction had 9 bases not matched to a gene; V was cut back by 11 bases and J by 4 bases. As DNA, the CDR3 is TGTGCCCCCAGGGACAGGGAGGCGTACGAGCAGTACTTC. Translation: CAPRDREAYEQYF.

This chain connects TRBV6-6 to TRBJ1-3, with D hard to call. The length of the CDR3 is 14 residues. V was cut by 8 bases and J by 0 bases, with 11 bases left in between. Germline CDR1 reads MNHNY; CDR2 reads SVGAGI (reference sequence). CDR3 sequence reads: CASWTERSGNTIYF. The CDR3 coding sequence is TGTGCCAGCTGGACCGAGCGCTCTGGAAACACCATATATTTT.

The chain carries TRBV5-1 and TRBJ2-7, with D uncertain. Per germline, CDR1 SGHRS and CDR2 YFSETQ. The V end lost 0 bases, the J end lost 5 bases, and 12 bases lay between the germline ends. This CDR3 contains 14 residues. The CDR3 DNA reads TGCGCCAGCAGCTTGGTTCCTACCCGGGACGAGCAGTACTTC. It codes for CASSLVPTRDEQYF.

The J gene is TRBJ2-2, the V gene TRBV7-8, with D possibly TRBD1 on 5 matching bases. The germline V and J ends were trimmed by 1 base and 2 bases, with 17 bases remaining between them. Germline V gene sequence: CDR1 SGHVS, CDR2 FQNEAQ. The CDR3 is 18 residues long. DNA of the CDR3: TGTGCCAGCAGCTTAGTAGAAGGTAACAGGATAAACACCGGGGAGCTGTTTTTT. Amino acids: CASSLVEGNRINTGELFF. The whole variable domain, remainder taken from reference TRBV7-8 and TRBJ2-2, is GAGVSQSPRYKVAKRGQDVALRCDPISGHVSLFWYQQALGQGPEFLTYFQNEAQLDKSGLPSDRFFAERPEGSVSTLKIQRTQQEDSAVYLCASSLVEGNRINTGELFFGEGSRLTVL.

The J gene is TRBJ2-1, the V gene TRBV2, with 8 bases identical to TRBD1. The germline V gene has CDR1 SNHLY and CDR2 FYNNEI. The CDR3 consists of 12 residues. The ends lost 6 bases at V and 8 bases at J; junction bases unmatched: 3. The CDR3 spells CASRLTGDEQFF. DNA of the CDR3: TGTGCCAGCAGGTTGACAGGGGATGAGCAGTTCTTC.

J is TRBJ1-2 and V is TRBV29-1, with D unclear. The CDR3 is 13 residues long. Germline loops: CDR1 SQVTM, CDR2 ANQGSEA. Trimming took off 0 bases at V and 2 bases at J, with 7 bases between the two ends. CDR3: CSVEEEENYGYTF. The CDR3 DNA follows: TGCAGCGTTGAAGAAGAAGAAAACTATGGCTACACCTTC.

The chain is built from TRBV7-8 and TRBJ2-7; D might be TRBD1 (5 bases). Germline V CDR1 and CDR2: SGHVS, FQNEAQ. V lost 2 bases and J 3 bases, leaving 8 bases between the germline ends. The length of the CDR3 is 13 residues. The CDR3, as DNA: TGTGCCAGCAGCTTAACAGGTTACTACGAGCAGTACTTC. It codes for CASSLTGYYEQYF.

This chain connects TRBV4-3 to TRBJ1-6; D may be TRBD1 (5 bases). V was cut by 0 bases and J by 6 bases, with 12 bases left in between. CDR1 LGHNA and CDR2 YSLEER come from the germline V gene. The length of the CDR3 is 16 residues. CDR3 residues: CASSQEGVGGNSPLHF. The CDR3 nucleotides read TGCGCCAGCAGCCAAGAAGGTGTGGGGGGTAATTCACCCCTCCACTTT.

The chain uses TRBV7-9 and TRBJ2-1; 15 positions match TRBD2. This CDR3 is built from 18 residues. V lost 6 bases and J lost 6; bases outside the gene matches: 12. Germline values: CDR1 SEHNR, CDR2 FQNEAQ (reference sequence). CDR3 sequence: CASRHGLAGGQSVNEQFF. The CDR3, as DNA: TGTGCCAGCAGACATGGACTAGCGGGAGGGCAATCTGTCAATGAGCAGTTCTTC.

This chain uses TRBV4-3 with TRBJ1-1; D remains ambiguous. The CDR3 is made up of 15 amino acids. CDR1 is LGHNA, CDR2 YSLEER, per germline. V lost 0 bases, J lost 5 bases, and 13 bases lay in between. The CDR3 DNA sequence: TGCGCCAGCAGCCAAGATAGGCGGCCTGCGACTGAAGCTTTCTTT. Translating it yields CASSQDRRPATEAFF.

The chain couples TRBV9 to TRBJ2-7; 9 bases map to TRBD1. The CDR3 has 14 residues. J was trimmed by 7 bases and V by 1 base; bases with no gene match: 6. The V gene's germline CDR1 is SGDLS and CDR2 YYNGEE. CDR3 in DNA: TGTGCCAGCAGCGTAACCGGGACAGGGAAGGAGCAGTACTTC. Its translation: CASSVTGTGKEQYF. The full variable domain, rest sourced from reference TRBV9 and TRBJ2-7, is DSGVTQTPKHLITATGQRVTLRCSPRSGDLSVYWYQQSLDQGLQFLIQYYNGEERAKGNILERFSAQQFPDLHSELNLSSLELGDSALYFCASSVTGTGKEQYFGPGTRLTVT.

This CDR3 is CASSFREATNEKLFF. As DNA, the CDR3 is TGTGCCAGCAGCTTTCGGGAAGCAACTAATGAAAAACTGTTTTTT. The chain carries TRBV5-6 and TRBJ1-4; D is ambiguous. V was pared by 2 bases and J by 0 bases, with 8 bases between. From germline, CDR1 is SGHDT and CDR2 YYEEEE. This CDR3 is 15 amino acids long.

This chain links TRBV27 with TRBJ1-5; 9 bases fit TRBD1. The germline V gene has CDR1 MNHEY and CDR2 SMNVEV (reference sequence). The junction had 0 bases not matched to a gene; V was cut back by 4 bases and J by 2 bases. The CDR3 totals 14 residues. The CDR3 DNA follows: TGTGCCAGCAGTTGGACAGGGGGCAATCAGCCCCAGCATTTT. Translation: CASSWTGGNQPQHF.

V is TRBV9 and J is TRBJ1-1; D is unresolved. CDR1 and CDR2 (germline): SGDLS, YYNGEE. The CDR3 is 14 amino acids. The V end lost 0 bases, the J end lost 1 base, and 7 bases lay between the germline ends. In DNA, the CDR3 is TGTGCCAGCAGCGTAGGGGAGGCGAACACTGAAGCTTTCTTT. It yields the protein CASSVGEANTEAFF.

The chain joins TRBV4-1 to TRBJ1-1; D perhaps matches TRBD1 (6 bases). This CDR3 spans 13 amino acids. Trimming shortened V by 1 base and J by 4 bases, and 7 bases separated the two germline ends. Germline assignment: CDR1 MGHRA and CDR2 YSYEKL. As DNA, the CDR3 is TGCGCCAGCAGCCAAGGACAGGCCACTGAAGCTTTCTTT. This translates into CASSQGQATEAFF.

This clone was found a few times. The rearrangement uses TRBV4-3 and TRBJ2-1, with TRBD2 matching over 8 bases. The germline V gene has CDR1 LGHNA and CDR2 YSLEER. Trimming took 4 bases from V and 6 from J; bases not matched to a gene: 11. The length of the CDR3 is 16 residues. CDR3 nucleotide sequence: TGCGCCAGCAGCCCCCAGGGACTAGTAGGAGGCAATGAGCAGTTCTTC. Protein sequence: CASSPQGLVGGNEQFF.

This chain links TRBV4-2 with TRBJ2-2; tentatively, D is TRBD2 (6 bases). The CDR3 extends over 15 amino acids. Germline V gene lookup returns CDR1 LGHNA and CDR2 YNFKEQ. V was trimmed by 4 bases and J by 6 bases, leaving 15 bases between them. CDR3 nucleotide sequence: TGTGCCAGCAGCCCCCTGCGGGATTATCCCGGGGAGCTGTTTTTT. This codes for CASSPLRDYPGELFF.

The chain combines TRBV28 with TRBJ1-1; D is ambiguous. Germline-derived CDR1 and CDR2 are MDHEN and SYDVKM. Trimming removed 4 bases from V and 8 bases from J, with 14 bases in between. The CDR3 covers 13 residues. Written as DNA, the CDR3 is TGTGCCAGCAGTTCCCCAGGCGGTCTAGAAGCTTTCTTT. Encoded protein: CASSSPGGLEAFF. Combining the CDR3 with reference TRBV28 and TRBJ1-1 gives the whole variable domain DVKVTQSSRYLVKRTGEKVFLECVQDMDHENMFWYRQDPGLGLRLIYFSYDVKMKEKGDIPEGYSVSREKKERFSLILESASTNQTSMYLCASSSPGGLEAFFGQGTRLTVV.

The gene calls are TRBV4-3 and TRBJ2-7, with TRBD1 matching over 7 bases. This CDR3 has 16 residues. With 1 base clipped from V and 7 bases from J, the junction kept 13 bases outside the gene matches. Looked up from germline, CDR1 is LGHNA and CDR2 is YSLEER. DNA for the CDR3: TGCGCCAGCAGCCAAGGAACCGGGACAGTAACGTGGGAGCAGTACTTC. It specifies CASSQGTGTVTWEQYF.

The CDR3 coding sequence is TGTGCCAGCAGCGCCCGAACCAGCGGGATTACCTACAATGAGCAGTTCTTC. It is translated as CASSARTSGITYNEQFF. This chain links TRBV9 with TRBJ2-1, with 7 bases lining up with TRBD2. V lost 3 bases and J lost 2; bases outside the gene matches: 11. The CDR3 sequence is 17 residues long. The germline gives CDR1 SGDLS, CDR2 YYNGEE.

The rearrangement links TRBV15 to TRBJ1-2; D is perhaps TRBD1 (6 bases). The CDR3 length is 16 residues. Germline V CDR1 and CDR2: LNHNV, YYDKDF (reference sequence). The V and J ends lost 0 bases and 3 bases respectively, with 14 bases between them. The CDR3 region is CATSRDQRGFDYGYTF. The CDR3 nucleotides are TGTGCCACCAGCAGAGATCAGAGGGGGTTCGACTATGGCTACACCTTC.

This rearrangement joins TRBV7-8 to TRBJ2-7; D not resolved. Germline V lookup: CDR1 SGHVS, CDR2 FQNEAQ. V was pared by 5 bases and J by 2 bases, with 4 bases between. CDR3 length: 11 residues. CDR3 protein: CASSLTYEQYF. CDR3 in DNA: TGTGCCAGCAGCCTAACCTACGAGCAGTACTTC.

J is TRBJ2-1 and V is TRBV11-2; D is possibly TRBD2 (5 bases). The CDR3 runs 13 residues. Trimming left V 6 bases short and J 5 bases short, with 11 bases between. In germline, CDR1 is SGHAT, CDR2 FQNNGV. The CDR3 loop is CASSSAGDNEQFF. The CDR3 coding sequence is TGTGCCAGCAGTTCGGCCGGGGACAATGAGCAGTTCTTC.